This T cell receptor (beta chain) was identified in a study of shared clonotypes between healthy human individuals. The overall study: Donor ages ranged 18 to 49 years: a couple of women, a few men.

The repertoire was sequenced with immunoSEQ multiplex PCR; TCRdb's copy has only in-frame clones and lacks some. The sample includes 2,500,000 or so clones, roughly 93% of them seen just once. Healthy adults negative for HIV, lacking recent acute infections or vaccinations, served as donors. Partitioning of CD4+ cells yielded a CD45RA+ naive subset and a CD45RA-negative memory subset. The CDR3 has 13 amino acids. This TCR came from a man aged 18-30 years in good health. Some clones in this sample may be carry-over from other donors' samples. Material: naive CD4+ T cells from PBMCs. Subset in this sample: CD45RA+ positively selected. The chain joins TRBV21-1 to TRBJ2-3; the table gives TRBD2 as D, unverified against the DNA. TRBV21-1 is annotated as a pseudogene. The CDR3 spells CASSKVGADTQYF. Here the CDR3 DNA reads TGTGCCAGCAGCAAAGTGGGAGCAGATACGCAGTATTTT.